This T cell receptor beta chain derives from a study of preoperative IRX-2 immunotherapy in early breast cancer. The data were produced by immunoSEQ multiplex PCR, yet TCRdb's version contains in-frame clones alone and is incomplete. The sample includes about 27,000 clones, about four fifths seen only once; the top ten take 2% to 2.5%. V dropped 4 bases and J dropped 4 bases, with 13 bases sitting between them. Germline assignment: CDR1 MGHRA and CDR2 YSYEKL. The CDR3 contains 14 residues. Sample treatment: preoperative locoregional IRX-2 cytokine immunotherapy. Preoperative locoregional IRX-2 cytokine immunotherapy was tested in the phase Ib source study.

The sequence came from a human donor with breast cancer. The starting material was lymph node tissue, obtained before IRX-2 immunotherapy. The V and J genes are TRBV4-1 and TRBJ1-2; tentative D call: TRBD1 (5 bases). The CDR3 region has the DNA TGCGCCAGCAGCCTCCCCGGGACGATCTATGGCTACACCTTC. It codes for CASSLPGTIYGYTF.